This T cell receptor beta chain emerged from a study of T cells in Graves' hyperthyroidism and ophthalmopathy. This clonotype was picked up one time. Trimming cost V 1 base and J 6 bases; bases outside gene matches: 8. The germline V gene has CDR1 WSHSY and CDR2 SAAADI. The CDR3 consists of 15 residues. The CDR3 regions of TCR beta were amplified from RNA transcripts. HTBI primers were the set used in a first-round RT-PCR of the TCR CDR3. TCRdb reprocessed the multiplex PCR reads via MiXCR and lists one record per CDR3 protein. Of about 480,000 distinct CDR3 sequences detected, around 22% appear once; the ten largest clones hold about 10%.

This chain links TRBV10-2 with TRBJ1-1, with 7 bases lining up with TRBD1. The receptor was derived from a woman in her 30s with Graves' ophthalmopathy. The specimen sequenced was blood. As DNA, the CDR3 is TGCGCCAGCAGTGAGTTAACAGGGGAAGCGGCTGAAGCTTTCTTT. Protein product: CASSELTGEAAEAFF.